This TCR beta chain was retrieved from a study of cytomegalovirus exposure and HLA in healthy donors. Findings and caveats of the study: Later analysis associated a missense DCLRE1C variant with TCR beta V- and J-gene trimming. Reported performance of the classifier showed diagnosis of cytomegalovirus status with high specificity and sensitivity.

The PCR made use of 60 Vbeta and 13 Jbeta primers. Data came from immunoSEQ multiplex PCR; TCRdb stores just in-frame clones and leaves some out. This specimen shows 95,000 to 110,000 clones; the ten leading clones hold 3% to 3.5%. Germline V lookup: CDR1 MNHNY, CDR2 SVGAGI (reference sequence). J was trimmed by 7 bases and V by 4 bases; bases with no gene match: 9. This CDR3 is built from 15 residues. To note about this clone: As yet, its antigen is unknown.

The source material was PBMCs. The chain is built from TRBV6-6 and TRBJ2-7; the match to TRBD1 covers 11 bases. This clonotype was obtained from a man aged 35 to 55 in good health and CMV-seronegative. The CDR3 sequence is CASSFSTGTGGEQYF. The DNA of the CDR3 is TGTGCCAGCAGTTTCTCAACCGGGACAGGGGGTGAGCAGTACTTC.